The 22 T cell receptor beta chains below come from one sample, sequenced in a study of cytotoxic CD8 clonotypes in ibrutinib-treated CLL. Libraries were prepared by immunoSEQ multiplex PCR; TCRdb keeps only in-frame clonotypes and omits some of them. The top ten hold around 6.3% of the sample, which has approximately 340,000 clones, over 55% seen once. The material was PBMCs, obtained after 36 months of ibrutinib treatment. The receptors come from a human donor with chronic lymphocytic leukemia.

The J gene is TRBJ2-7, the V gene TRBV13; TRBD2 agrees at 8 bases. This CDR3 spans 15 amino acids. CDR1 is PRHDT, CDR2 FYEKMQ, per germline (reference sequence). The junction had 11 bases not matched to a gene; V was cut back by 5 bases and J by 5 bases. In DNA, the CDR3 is TGTGCCAGCAGCCAGGCGGGGGGAGGGCGCCACGAGCAGTACTTC. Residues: CASSQAGGGRHEQYF.

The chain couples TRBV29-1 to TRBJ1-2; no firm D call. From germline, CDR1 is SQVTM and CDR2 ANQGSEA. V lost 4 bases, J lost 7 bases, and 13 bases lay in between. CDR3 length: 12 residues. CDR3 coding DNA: TGCAGCGTTGGATGGGTGGTTGGTGGCTACACCTTC. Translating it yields CSVGWVVGGYTF.

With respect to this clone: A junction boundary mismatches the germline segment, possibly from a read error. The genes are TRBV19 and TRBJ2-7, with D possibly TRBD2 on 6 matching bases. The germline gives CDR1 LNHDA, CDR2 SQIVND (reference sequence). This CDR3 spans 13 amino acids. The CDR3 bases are TGTGCCAGTAGTTGGCGGGGCTCCGACGAGCAGTACTTC. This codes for CASSWRGSDEQYF.

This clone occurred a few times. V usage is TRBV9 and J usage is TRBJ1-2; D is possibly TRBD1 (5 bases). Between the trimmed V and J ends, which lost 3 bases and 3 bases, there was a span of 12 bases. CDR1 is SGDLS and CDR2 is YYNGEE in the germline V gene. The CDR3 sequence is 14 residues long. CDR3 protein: CASSAAGRYYGYTF. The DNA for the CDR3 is TGTGCCAGCAGCGCCGCGGGGCGGTACTATGGCTACACCTTC.

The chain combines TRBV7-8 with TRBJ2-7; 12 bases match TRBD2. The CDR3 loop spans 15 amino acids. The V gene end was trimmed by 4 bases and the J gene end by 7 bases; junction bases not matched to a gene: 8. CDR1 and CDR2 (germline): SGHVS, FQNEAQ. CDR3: CASSSRLAGDQEQYF. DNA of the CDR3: TGTGCCAGCAGCTCACGACTAGCGGGAGATCAAGAGCAGTACTTC. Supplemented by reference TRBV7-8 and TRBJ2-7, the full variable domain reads GAGVSQSPRYKVAKRGQDVALRCDPISGHVSLFWYQQALGQGPEFLTYFQNEAQLDKSGLPSDRFFAERPEGSVSTLKIQRTQQEDSAVYLCASSSRLAGDQEQYFGPGTRLTVT.

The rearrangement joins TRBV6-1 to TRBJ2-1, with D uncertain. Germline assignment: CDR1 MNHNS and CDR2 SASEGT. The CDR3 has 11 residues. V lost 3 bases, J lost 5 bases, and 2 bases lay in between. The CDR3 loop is CASSDHNEQFF. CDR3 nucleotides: TGTGCCAGCAGTGATCACAATGAGCAGTTCTTC.

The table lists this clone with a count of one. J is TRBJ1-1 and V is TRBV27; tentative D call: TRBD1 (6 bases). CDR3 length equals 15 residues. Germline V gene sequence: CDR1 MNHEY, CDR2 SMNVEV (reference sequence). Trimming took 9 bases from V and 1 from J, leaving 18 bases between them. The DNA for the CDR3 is TGTGCCAGGATGGAGACAGGTGGAGGGAACACTGAAGCTTTCTTT. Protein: CARMETGGGNTEAFF.

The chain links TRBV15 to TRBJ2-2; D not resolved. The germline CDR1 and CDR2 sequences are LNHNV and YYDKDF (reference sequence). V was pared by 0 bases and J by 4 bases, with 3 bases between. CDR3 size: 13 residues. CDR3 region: CATSRDPTGELFF. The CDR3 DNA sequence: TGTGCCACCAGCAGAGATCCCACCGGGGAGCTGTTTTTT.

DNA for the CDR3: TGCAGCGTTGTAACGAGTATAAACACTGAAGCTTTCTTT. The encoded protein is CSVVTSINTEAFF. The J gene is TRBJ1-1, the V gene TRBV29-1; the D is unclear. From germline, CDR1 is SQVTM and CDR2 ANQGSEA. This CDR3 spans 13 amino acids. V was clipped by 4 bases and J by 2 bases, with 11 bases between them.

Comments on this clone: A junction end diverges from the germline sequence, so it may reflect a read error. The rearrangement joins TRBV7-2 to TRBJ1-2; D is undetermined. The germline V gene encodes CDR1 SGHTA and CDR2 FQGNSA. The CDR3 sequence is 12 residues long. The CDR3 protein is CASSLAPGGHSF. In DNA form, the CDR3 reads TGTGCCAGCAGCTTAGCGCCGGGAGGCCATTCCTTC.

The CDR3, as DNA: TGCGCCAGCAGCGCATCAGGGGACAGGTACAATGAGCAGTTCTTC. The encoded protein is CASSASGDRYNEQFF. This chain uses TRBV5-1 with TRBJ2-1; 8 nucleotides align to TRBD1. The V segment lost 4 bases and the J segment 4 bases; nucleotides outside the gene matches: 7. The CDR3 loop spans 15 amino acids. Germline V gene data show CDR1 as SGHRS and CDR2 as YFSETQ.

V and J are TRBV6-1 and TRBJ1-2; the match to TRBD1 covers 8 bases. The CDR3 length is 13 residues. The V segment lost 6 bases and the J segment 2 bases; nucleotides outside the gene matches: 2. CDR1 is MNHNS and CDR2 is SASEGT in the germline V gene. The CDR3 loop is CASRTGENYGYTF. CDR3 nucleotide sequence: TGTGCCAGCAGGACAGGGGAGAACTATGGCTACACCTTC.

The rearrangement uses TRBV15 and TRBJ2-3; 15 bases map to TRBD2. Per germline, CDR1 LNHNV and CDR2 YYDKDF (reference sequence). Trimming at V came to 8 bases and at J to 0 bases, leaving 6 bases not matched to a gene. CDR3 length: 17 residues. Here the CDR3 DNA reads TGTGCCACCCGGCGGACTAGCGGGAGGGCTAGCACAGATACGCAGTATTTT. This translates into CATRRTSGRASTDTQYF.

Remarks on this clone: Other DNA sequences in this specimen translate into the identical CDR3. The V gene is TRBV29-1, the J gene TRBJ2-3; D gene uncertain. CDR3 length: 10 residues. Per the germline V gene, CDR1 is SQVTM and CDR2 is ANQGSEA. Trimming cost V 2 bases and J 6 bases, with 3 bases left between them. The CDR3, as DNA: TGCAGCGTTGAATCGGATACGCAGTATTTT. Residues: CSVESDTQYF.

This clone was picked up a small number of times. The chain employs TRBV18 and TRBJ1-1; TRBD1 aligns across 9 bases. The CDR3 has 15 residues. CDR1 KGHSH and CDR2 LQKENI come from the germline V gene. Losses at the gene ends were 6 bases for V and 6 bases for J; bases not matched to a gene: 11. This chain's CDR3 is CASSGQGTKGAEAFF. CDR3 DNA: TGTGCCAGCTCGGGACAGGGAACAAAAGGCGCTGAAGCTTTCTTT.

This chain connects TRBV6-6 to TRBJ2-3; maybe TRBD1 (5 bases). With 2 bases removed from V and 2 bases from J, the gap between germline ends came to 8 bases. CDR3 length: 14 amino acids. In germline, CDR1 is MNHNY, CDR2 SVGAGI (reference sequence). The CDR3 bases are TGTGCCAGCAGTTACGGGGCTCACACAGATACGCAGTATTTT. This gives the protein CASSYGAHTDTQYF.

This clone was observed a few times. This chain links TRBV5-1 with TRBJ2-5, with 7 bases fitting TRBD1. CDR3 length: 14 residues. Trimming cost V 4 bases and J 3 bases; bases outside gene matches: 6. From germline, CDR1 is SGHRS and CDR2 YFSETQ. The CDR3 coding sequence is TGCGCCAGCAGCCCCCCTCAGGGGGAAGAGACCCAGTACTTC. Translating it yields CASSPPQGEETQYF.

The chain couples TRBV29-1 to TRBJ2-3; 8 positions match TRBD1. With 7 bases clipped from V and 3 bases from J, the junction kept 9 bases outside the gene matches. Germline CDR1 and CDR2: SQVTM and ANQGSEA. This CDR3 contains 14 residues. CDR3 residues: CSATQGVRTDTQYF. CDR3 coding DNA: TGCAGCGCAACACAGGGGGTGAGGACAGATACGCAGTATTTT.

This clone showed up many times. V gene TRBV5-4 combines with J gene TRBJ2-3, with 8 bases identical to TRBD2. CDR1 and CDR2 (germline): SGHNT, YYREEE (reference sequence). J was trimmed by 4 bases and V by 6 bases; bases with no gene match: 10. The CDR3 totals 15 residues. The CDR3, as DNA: TGTGCCAGCACCACCACCGCCGGGGGGGCAGATACGCAGTATTTT. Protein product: CASTTTAGGADTQYF.

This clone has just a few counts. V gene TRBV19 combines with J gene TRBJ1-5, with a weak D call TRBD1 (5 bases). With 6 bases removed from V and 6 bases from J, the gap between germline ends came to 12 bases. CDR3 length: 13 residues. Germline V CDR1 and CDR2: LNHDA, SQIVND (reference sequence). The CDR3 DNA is TGTGCCAGTAGCATCTCGGGGGTTCAGCCCCAGCATTTT. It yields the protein CASSISGVQPQHF.

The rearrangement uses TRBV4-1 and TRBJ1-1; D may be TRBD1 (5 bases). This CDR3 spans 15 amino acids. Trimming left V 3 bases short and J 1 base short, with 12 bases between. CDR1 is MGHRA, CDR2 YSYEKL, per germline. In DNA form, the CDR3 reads TGCGCCAGCAGCCAGGTAGGGGAAGGGAACACTGAAGCTTTCTTT. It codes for CASSQVGEGNTEAFF.

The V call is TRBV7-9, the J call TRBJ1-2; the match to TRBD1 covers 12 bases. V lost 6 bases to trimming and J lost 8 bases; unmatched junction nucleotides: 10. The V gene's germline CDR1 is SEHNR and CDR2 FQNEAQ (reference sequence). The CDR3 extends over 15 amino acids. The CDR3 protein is CASSPAGTGGRGYTF. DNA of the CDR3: TGTGCCAGCAGTCCCGCCGGGACAGGGGGCAGAGGCTACACCTTC.